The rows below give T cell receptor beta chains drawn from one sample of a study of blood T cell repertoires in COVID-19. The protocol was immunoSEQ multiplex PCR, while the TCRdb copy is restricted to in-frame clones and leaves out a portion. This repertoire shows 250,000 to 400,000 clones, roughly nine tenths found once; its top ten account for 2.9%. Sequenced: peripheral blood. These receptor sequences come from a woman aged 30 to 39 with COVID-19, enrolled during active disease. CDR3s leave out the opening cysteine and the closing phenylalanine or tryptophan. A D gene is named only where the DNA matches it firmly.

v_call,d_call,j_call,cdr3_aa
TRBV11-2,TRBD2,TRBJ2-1,ASSSGLAGWGEQF
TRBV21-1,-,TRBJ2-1,ASSKGVAGGPSNEQF
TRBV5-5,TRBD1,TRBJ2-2,ASSLVTGGGGELF
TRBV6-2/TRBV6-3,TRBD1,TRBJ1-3,ASSTPGQGSGNTIY
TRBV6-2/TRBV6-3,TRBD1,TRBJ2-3,ASSPRTGVTQY
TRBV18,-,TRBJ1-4,ASSLFRAGEEKLF
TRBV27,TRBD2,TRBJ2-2,ASEGLAGGTGELF
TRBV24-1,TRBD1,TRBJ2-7,ATSDTRQGAGYEQY
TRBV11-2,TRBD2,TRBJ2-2,ASSSGTSGTGELF
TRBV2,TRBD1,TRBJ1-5,ASRVTGGASNQPQH
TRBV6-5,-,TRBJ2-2,ASSYSGVGAGELF
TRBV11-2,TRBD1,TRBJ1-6,ATTGTGVEALH
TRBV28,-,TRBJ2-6,ASSPPWESSGANVLT
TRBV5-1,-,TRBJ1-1,ASSLIREGRSGTEAF
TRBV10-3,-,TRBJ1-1,AISEKGEGSIRIGTEAF
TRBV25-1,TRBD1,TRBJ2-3,ASSEGDSLTDTQY
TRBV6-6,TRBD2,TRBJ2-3,ASSYSITSVTDTQY